The 15 T cell receptor beta chains listed next were all sequenced from one sample in a study of shared clonotypes between healthy human individuals. Here immunoSEQ multiplex PCR was the method, and the copy in TCRdb shows in-frame clones only, minus some. Counted here are millions of clones, around 96% occurring once; the ten biggest clones make up roughly 1%. CD45RO-negative, CCR7-selected cells formed the naive CD8 fraction, which excluded terminally differentiated effector memory CD45RA+ cells. Sequenced material: naive CD8+ T cells sorted from blood. These receptors all stem from a man aged 18 to 29 in good health.

For the CDR3, the DNA is TGTGCCAGCAGCGTTAGCGGGGAGAGCTACGAGCAGTACTTC. It codes for CASSVSGESYEQYF. The chain couples TRBV11-2 to TRBJ2-7; 8 nucleotides align to TRBD2. There are 14 residues in the CDR3. J was trimmed by 3 bases and V by 5 bases; bases with no gene match: 6. Germline V gene sequence: CDR1 SGHAT, CDR2 FQNNGV. The whole variable domain, remainder taken from reference TRBV11-2 and TRBJ2-7, is EAGVAQSPRYKIIEKRQSVAFWCNPISGHATLYWYQQILGQGPKLLIQFQNNGVVDDSQLPKDRFSAERLKGVDSTLKIQPAKLEDSAVYLCASSVSGESYEQYFGPGTRLTVT.

The CDR3 sequence is CASSLGGGGIQYF. CDR3 nucleotides: TGTGCCAGCAGTTTAGGGGGCGGGGGCATTCAGTACTTC. The chain carries TRBV27 and TRBJ2-4; tentatively, D is TRBD2 (7 bases). The V and J ends lost 2 bases and 9 bases respectively, with 11 bases between them. The V gene's germline CDR1 is MNHEY and CDR2 SMNVEV (reference sequence). The CDR3 spans 13 residues.

This chain joins TRBV6-5 and TRBJ2-2; D remains unclear. The CDR3 contains 14 residues. The germline V and J ends were trimmed by 2 bases and 7 bases, with 11 bases remaining between them. The V gene's germline CDR1 is MNHEY and CDR2 SVGAGI. The chain's CDR3 is CASSYREVVGELFF. DNA of the CDR3: TGTGCCAGCAGTTACAGGGAAGTAGTCGGGGAGCTGTTTTTT.

This chain uses TRBV7-8 with TRBJ2-7, with D possibly being TRBD2 (6 bases). V was pared by 5 bases and J by 3 bases, with 14 bases between. The CDR3 totals 14 residues. Germline lookup yields CDR1 SGHVS and CDR2 FQNEAQ. The CDR3 loop reads CASSGEAPLYEQYF. CDR3 coding DNA: TGTGCCAGCAGCGGGGAGGCCCCTCTCTACGAGCAGTACTTC.

The rearrangement links TRBV7-8 to TRBJ2-7; no clear D. Germline assignment: CDR1 SGHVS and CDR2 FQNEAQ. V was clipped by 5 bases and J by 2 bases, with 16 bases between them. The CDR3 runs 15 residues. This chain's CDR3 is CASSVGEGNPYEQYF. CDR3 DNA sequence: TGTGCCAGCAGCGTAGGTGAAGGGAATCCCTACGAGCAGTACTTC.

V gene TRBV2 combines with J gene TRBJ2-1, with 8 bases lining up with TRBD1. Germline V gene data show CDR1 as SNHLY and CDR2 as FYNNEI. V trimming: 8 bases; J trimming: 0 bases; junction bases outside the gene matches: 6. This CDR3 is built from 15 residues. The CDR3 nucleotides are TGTGCCAGCTTCGGGACAGGAGTCTCCTACAATGAGCAGTTCTTC. It translates to CASFGTGVSYNEQFF.

Remarks on this clone: The junction differs from germline at one of its ends, possibly a read error. V and J are TRBV5-1 and TRBJ2-7; D uncertain. This CDR3 has 12 residues. CDR1 and CDR2 (germline): SGHRS, YFSETQ. CDR3 sequence: CASSPYSDEQYF. The DNA for the CDR3 is TGCGCCAGCAGCCCTTACTCCGACGAGCAGTACTTC. Together with reference TRBV5-1 and TRBJ2-7, the CDR3 gives the full variable domain: KAGVTQTPRYLIKTRGQQVTLSCSPISGHRSVSWYQQTPGQGLQFLFEYFSETQRNKGNFPGRFSGRQFSNSRSEMNVSTLELGDSALYLCASSPYSDEQYFGPGTRLTVT.

The chain joins TRBV7-9 to TRBJ2-1, with TRBD1 as a possible D gene (5 bases). Trimming cost V 3 bases and J 7 bases, with 10 bases left between them. The CDR3 spans 13 residues. CDR1 and CDR2 from the germline V gene are SEHNR and FQNEAQ (reference sequence). The CDR3 is CASSLWAGNEQFF. The DNA for the CDR3 is TGTGCCAGCAGCTTGTGGGCAGGGAATGAGCAGTTCTTC.

The rearrangement uses TRBV7-9 and TRBJ2-7; D gene ambiguous. V lost 5 bases and J 5 bases, leaving 16 bases between the germline ends. The CDR3 spans 14 residues. Germline loops: CDR1 SEHNR, CDR2 FQNEAQ (reference sequence). The CDR3 is CASSPPTRPHEQYF. The CDR3 DNA reads as TGTGCCAGCAGCCCCCCTACGCGGCCCCACGAGCAGTACTTC.

The chain has TRBV4-3 and TRBJ1-6; the match to TRBD1 covers 8 bases. J gave up 10 bases and V 2 bases, and 13 bases lay outside the gene matches. Looked up from germline, CDR1 is LGHNA and CDR2 is YSLEER. This CDR3 is built from 17 residues. DNA of the CDR3: TGCGCCAGCAGCCAACGATTCGCCGGGACAGGAGGCTCACCCCTCCACTTT. Translated: CASSQRFAGTGGSPLHF.

The chain carries TRBV19 and TRBJ1-1, with D possibly TRBD1 on 5 matching bases. V dropped 6 bases and J dropped 4 bases, with 9 bases sitting between them. CDR1 LNHDA and CDR2 SQIVND come from the germline V gene (reference sequence). The CDR3 has 12 amino acids. CDR3 sequence: CASREGATEAFF. The DNA for the CDR3 is TGTGCCAGTAGGGAAGGGGCCACTGAAGCTTTCTTT.

V gene TRBV27 combines with J gene TRBJ2-2, with D uncertain. The germline V gene has CDR1 MNHEY and CDR2 SMNVEV (reference sequence). The CDR3 runs 16 residues. Between the trimmed V and J ends, which lost 3 bases and 2 bases, there was a span of 13 bases. The CDR3 reads CASSFYVWGNTGELFF. In DNA, the CDR3 is TGTGCCAGCAGTTTTTATGTTTGGGGAAACACCGGGGAGCTGTTTTTT.

About this clone: The sample holds other DNA sequences that translate to the same CDR3. The chain combines TRBV27 with TRBJ1-5, with a weak D call TRBD1 (5 bases). The length of the CDR3 is 14 residues. Germline values: CDR1 MNHEY, CDR2 SMNVEV (reference sequence). The ends were cut back, 2 bases at V and 6 bases at J, with 11 bases in the middle. Here the CDR3 reads CASSLSTGGQPQHF. The CDR3, as DNA: TGTGCCAGCAGTTTAAGTACAGGAGGTCAGCCCCAGCATTTT.

As regards this clone: This CDR3 is also generated by other DNA sequences in the sample. V and J are TRBV4-3 and TRBJ2-2; a possible D gene is TRBD2 (6 bases). The V end was cut by 3 bases, the J end by 4 bases, with 6 bases between. Germline values: CDR1 LGHNA, CDR2 YSLEER. The CDR3 consists of 13 residues. CDR3 region: CASSQGGTGELFF. The CDR3 region has the DNA TGCGCCAGCAGCCAGGGAGGCACCGGGGAGCTGTTTTTT.

The J gene is TRBJ2-7, the V gene TRBV6-6; 9 nucleotides agree with TRBD2. CDR1 is MNHNY and CDR2 is SVGAGI in the germline V gene (reference sequence). The CDR3 length is 15 residues. V was pared by 6 bases and J by 4 bases, with 10 bases of the junction left unmatched. CDR3 in DNA: TGTGCCAGCAGCCAACGAGGGACTAGCAGTTACGAGCAGTACTTC. Its protein product is CASSQRGTSSYEQYF.